The rows below give T cell receptor beta chains drawn from one sample of a study of cytomegalovirus exposure and HLA in healthy donors. Produced via immunoSEQ multiplex PCR; TCRdb's table is partial and in-frame only. The sample includes over 130,000 clones, approximately 85% of them seen just once. Input material: PBMCs. These TCRs come from a man between 45 and 60 years old in good health and CMV-seropositive. CDR3s include the opening cysteine and the closing phenylalanine or tryptophan.

TRBJ2-3 TRBV7-8 CASSLGGRGTDTQYF
TRBJ1-3 TRBV28 CASSLIDWRSGNTIYF
TRBJ2-5 TRBV7-7 CASSPASARETQYF
TRBJ2-3 TRBV2 CASSEMGQIIWYF
TRBJ1-3 TRBV28 CASSLVGAKGNTIYF
TRBJ2-1 TRBV5-4 CASSPGTSGNNEQFF
TRBJ2-7 TRBV4-1 CASSQPRTDYEQYF
TRBJ1-1 TRBV20-1 CSARGQIEAFF
TRBJ1-5 TRBV9 CASSVGGQARSNQPQHF
TRBJ1-5 TRBV6-5 CASSRQGASNQPQHF
TRBJ2-7 TRBV12-5 CASGQRKGALYEQYF
TRBJ2-5 TRBV5-4 CASSFNRESQYF
TRBJ2-3 TRBV18 CASSQGASTDTQYF
TRBJ2-7 TRBV2 CATSPGLAVNYEQYF
TRBJ1-5 TRBV5-1 CASSLSGSNQPQHF
TRBJ2-7 TRBV10-1 CASSESRGQSQYF
TRBJ2-1 TRBV9 CASSARTSGGYNEQFF
TRBJ2-7 TRBV5-1 CASSRSGDTYEQYF
TRBJ1-1 TRBV5-4 CASSLNRNTEAFF
TRBJ1-5 TRBV7-2 CASSFNWGDQPQHF
TRBJ2-5 TRBV7-8 CASSLALALATQYF
TRBJ2-7 TRBV11-2 CASSPRGSTSVHEQYF
TRBJ2-5 TRBV11-2 CASSPRRGGDGETQYF
TRBJ1-5 TRBV6-5 CASGRVGQPQHF
TRBJ1-2 TRBV9 CASSALGTGDGYTF
TRBJ2-3 TRBV2 CASSLETDTQCF
TRBJ2-5 TRBV6-5 CASSYSRGWETQYF
TRBJ1-1 TRBV7-2 CASSLAERGTEAFF
TRBJ2-1 TRBV11-2 CASSMTSASPYNEQFF
TRBJ1-1 TRBV5-1 CASSLEPSAEAFF
TRBJ2-7 TRBV6-5 CASRTTGSEQYF
NA TRBV5-1 CASSLTSGSSYEQYF